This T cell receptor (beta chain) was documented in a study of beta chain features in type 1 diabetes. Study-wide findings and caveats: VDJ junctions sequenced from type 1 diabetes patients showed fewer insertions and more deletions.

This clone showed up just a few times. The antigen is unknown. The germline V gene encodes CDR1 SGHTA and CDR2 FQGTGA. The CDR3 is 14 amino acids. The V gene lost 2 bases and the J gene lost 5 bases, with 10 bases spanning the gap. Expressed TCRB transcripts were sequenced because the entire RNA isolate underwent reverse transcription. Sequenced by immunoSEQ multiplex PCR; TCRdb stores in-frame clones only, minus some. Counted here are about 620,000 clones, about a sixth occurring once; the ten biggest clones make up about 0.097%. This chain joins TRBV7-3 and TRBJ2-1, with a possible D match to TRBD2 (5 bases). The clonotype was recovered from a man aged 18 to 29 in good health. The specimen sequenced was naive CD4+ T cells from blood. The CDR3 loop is CASSLVASNNEQFF. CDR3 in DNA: TGTGCCAGCAGCTTAGTGGCTAGCAACAATGAGCAGTTCTTC.